One and the same sample provided the 12 T cell receptor beta chains below, sequenced in a study of identical twins. TCRdb used MiXCR to reprocess the 5' RACE reads, holding one entry per CDR3 protein. The top ten clones hold about 12% of a sample with 350,000 to 500,000 distinct CDR3 sequences, 15% to 20% of them seen once. The sequenced sample was naive T cells sorted from blood. The receptors shown here come from a man in his fifties in good health.

This clonotype occurred many times. This chain uses TRBV10-3 with TRBJ2-4; 9 bases line up with TRBD2. The CDR3 is made up of 15 amino acids. CDR1 and CDR2 from the germline V gene are ENHRY and SYGVKD. V lost 8 bases, J lost 4 bases, and 9 bases stayed unmatched. CDR3 nucleotides: TGTGCCATCCAGGACCCGGGACTAGCAAAAAACATTCAGTACTTC. This translates into CAIQDPGLAKNIQYF.

In this sample, this clonotype turned up many times. The chain employs TRBV29-1 and TRBJ2-1; D is undetermined. Trimming shortened V by 4 bases and J by 9 bases, and 13 bases separated the two germline ends. The germline gives CDR1 SQVTM, CDR2 ANQGSEA. This CDR3 comprises 12 residues. CDR3 DNA: TGCAGCGTTGTCCCGGCCATCGGTGAGCAGTTCTTC. It yields the protein CSVVPAIGEQFF.

The J gene is TRBJ1-5, the V gene TRBV4-1, with TRBD1 matching over 9 bases. CDR1 and CDR2 (germline): MGHRA, YSYEKL. This CDR3 comprises 15 residues. J gave up 7 bases and V 2 bases, and 6 bases lay outside the gene matches. As DNA, the CDR3 is TGCGCCAGCAGCCAACTACAGGGGGCTGGGCAGCCCCAGCATTTT. This encodes CASSQLQGAGQPQHF.

The gene calls are TRBV6-1 and TRBJ2-2, with 8 bases aligning to TRBD2. The CDR3 is 15 residues long. Trimming took 6 bases from V and 7 from J; bases not matched to a gene: 10. Germline CDR1 MNHNS, CDR2 SASEGT. CDR3 nucleotide sequence: TGTGCCAGCAGGCCGTCGGGCGGGACTAGCGGGGAGCTGTTTTTT. This gives the protein CASRPSGGTSGELFF.

This clonotype was found many times. The genes are TRBV20-1 and TRBJ1-1; D ambiguous. V shed 5 bases and J shed 3 bases, with 10 bases lying between them. The V gene's germline CDR1 is DFQATT and CDR2 SNEGSKA (reference sequence). CDR3 length: 12 residues. The CDR3 coding sequence is TGCAGTGCTTGGACGGGTTACACTGAAGCTTTCTTT. Amino acids: CSAWTGYTEAFF.

In regard to this clonotype: This may come from a read error, since a much larger clone is one base off. This chain links TRBV6-5 with TRBJ2-7, with D maybe TRBD2 (6 bases). Trimming left V 4 bases short and J 5 bases short, with 12 bases between. Germline assignment: CDR1 MNHEY and CDR2 SVGAGI. The CDR3 has 13 residues. The CDR3 sequence: CASSSRGNDEQYF. CDR3 bases: TGTGCCAGCAGTTCTCGCGGGAATGACGAGCAGTACTTC.

This clonotype was found a few times. The rearrangement joins TRBV29-1 to TRBJ2-1; D call uncertain. CDR3 length equals 11 residues. Looked up from germline, CDR1 is SQVTM and CDR2 is ANQGSEA. V was shortened by 4 bases and J by 4 bases, with 5 bases between the two germline ends. The CDR3: CSVGWYNEQFF. CDR3 nucleotide sequence: TGCAGCGTTGGATGGTACAATGAGCAGTTCTTC.

This clonotype was observed at least ten times. The J gene is TRBJ1-1, the V gene TRBV7-2; TRBD1 is a possible D gene (5 bases). Trimming left V 3 bases short and J 0 bases short, with 14 bases between. There are 16 residues in the CDR3. Germline V lookup: CDR1 SGHTA, CDR2 FQGNSA. The CDR3 bases are TGTGCCAGCAGCTTTATTAGCCGACAGTTGAACACTGAAGCTTTCTTT. It is translated as CASSFISRQLNTEAFF.

This clonotype has just a few counts. V and J are TRBV27 and TRBJ2-3; a weak D match, TRBD1 (6 bases). The germline CDR1 and CDR2 sequences are MNHEY and SMNVEV (reference sequence). The CDR3 contains 13 residues. V was cut by 6 bases and J by 3 bases, with 10 bases left in between. Written as DNA, the CDR3 is TGTGCCAGCAGGAAGCAGGGGACAGATACGCAGTATTTT. This gives the protein CASRKQGTDTQYF.

The chain links TRBV12-3 or TRBV12-4 to TRBJ2-7, with TRBD2 identical over 8 bases. Unmatched junction bases numbered 7, after V lost 8 bases and J lost 7 bases. The CDR3 loop spans 12 amino acids. The CDR3 protein is CASGRAGAEQYF. In DNA form, the CDR3 reads TGTGCCAGCGGCAGAGCGGGAGCTGAGCAGTACTTC.

The chain couples TRBV7-2 to TRBJ2-2; tentatively, D is TRBD1 or TRBD2 (5 bases each). Germline CDR1 reads SGHTA; CDR2 reads FQGNSA. This CDR3 is 14 amino acids long. V gave up 1 base and J gave up 6 bases, with 9 bases separating them. CDR3 sequence (DNA): TGTGCCAGCAGCTTAGAAGGGACCGCCGGGGAGCTGTTTTTT. Protein: CASSLEGTAGELFF.

The V call is TRBV20-1, the J call TRBJ2-4; tentative D call: TRBD2 (5 bases). The CDR3 has 13 amino acids. The V end lost 0 bases, the J end lost 11 bases, and 14 bases lay between the germline ends. Germline V gives CDR1 DFQATT, CDR2 SNEGSKA (reference sequence). CDR3 sequence: CSARDRPRGFQYF. The CDR3 DNA follows: TGCAGTGCTAGAGACCGACCCCGGGGATTTCAGTACTTC.